This T cell receptor beta chain is from a study of tissue T cells after allogeneic stem cell transplantation. Study observations and caveats: The patient cohort was small and clinically heterogeneous, with limited sampling depth.

Survey-depth TCRbeta CDR3 sequencing reported V/J genes and productive frequencies. The table came from immunoSEQ multiplex PCR; TCRdb's copy has only in-frame clones and leaves some out. The sample yields some 750 clones, 65% to 70% seen once. This CDR3 is 13 amino acids long. CDR1 and CDR2 (germline): LGHNA, YNLKQL (reference sequence). After removal of 1 base from V and 6 bases from J, the junction contained 0 bases not matched to a gene. As for this clone: Its specificity is not known. Gene names are the mouse ones. Read sequence stops 1 residue before the CDR3 end, and the germline J gene provides the missing end.

The J gene is TRBJ2-5, the V gene TRBV5, with 8 positions matching TRBD1. The sequence was obtained from a female BALB/c mouse in good health. MHC haplotype here: H2-d. Sequenced material: gut tissue. CDR3 amino acids: CASSQGTGDTQYF. Incomplete CDR3 DNA: TGTGCCAGCAGCCAAGGGACAGGGGACACCCAGTAC.